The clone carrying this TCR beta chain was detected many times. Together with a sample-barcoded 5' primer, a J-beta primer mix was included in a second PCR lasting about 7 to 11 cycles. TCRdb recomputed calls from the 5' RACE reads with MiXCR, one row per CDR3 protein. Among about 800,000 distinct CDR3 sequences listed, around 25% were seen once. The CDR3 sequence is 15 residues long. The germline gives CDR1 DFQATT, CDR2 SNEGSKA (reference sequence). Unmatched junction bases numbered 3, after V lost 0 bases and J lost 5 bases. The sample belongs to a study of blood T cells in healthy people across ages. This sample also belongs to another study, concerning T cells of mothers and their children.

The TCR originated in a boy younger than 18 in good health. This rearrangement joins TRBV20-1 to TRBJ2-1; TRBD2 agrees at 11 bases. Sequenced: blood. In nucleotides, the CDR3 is TGCAGTGCTAGAGAGTGGGGACTAGCGGACAATGAGCAGTTCTTC. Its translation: CSAREWGLADNEQFF.